Below, 21 T cell receptor beta chains from the same sample are listed, as sequenced in a study of CD8 T cells in ankylosing spondylitis listed by TCRdb under 2017. The library was generated by 5' RACE. The sample was run on an Illumina HiSeq 2500. TCRdb redid the processing of the public reads, applying fastp at Q25 and MiXCR, and retained in-frame beta chains. All rows with the same CDR3 protein become a single entry with the most common DNA and genes. This sample is represented by some 300,000 distinct CDR3 sequences; under 25% of them were singletons. The top ten hold roughly 3.4% of the sample. Source material: blood, either unsorted or a sorted T cell fraction (not recorded which). Every receptor here comes from a female donor with ankylosing spondylitis or in good health (not recorded which).

This chain links TRBV7-9 with TRBJ2-1, with 11 bases identical to TRBD2. CDR1 and CDR2 (germline): SEHNR, FQNEAQ (reference sequence). V trimming: 5 bases; J trimming: 6 bases; junction bases outside the gene matches: 9. This CDR3 comprises 16 residues. The CDR3 spells CASSARLAGLSNEQFF. The CDR3 nucleotides read TGTGCCAGCAGCGCCCGACTAGCGGGACTCAGCAATGAGCAGTTCTTC.

This clonotype came up a few times. The chain couples TRBV5-5 to TRBJ2-1; TRBD2 agrees at 7 bases. The V gene's germline CDR1 is SGHKS and CDR2 YYEKEE (reference sequence). The CDR3 has 14 residues. V shed 2 bases and J 9 bases; nucleotides not matched to a gene: 8. The DNA for the CDR3 is TGTGCCAGCAGCTTAGCACTAGCGCTTCCTGAGCAGTTCTTC. The encoded protein is CASSLALALPEQFF.

The rearrangement links TRBV20-1 to TRBJ2-3, with TRBD1 identical over 9 bases. After removal of 4 bases from V and 2 bases from J, the junction contained 4 bases not matched to a gene. Germline loops: CDR1 DFQATT, CDR2 SNEGSKA (reference sequence). The CDR3 has 14 residues. This CDR3 is CSATGQGFTDTQYF. DNA for the CDR3: TGCAGTGCTACGGGACAGGGATTCACAGATACGCAGTATTTT.

This clonotype was seen at least ten times. The rearrangement uses TRBV10-2 and TRBJ2-7; D may be TRBD1 (6 bases). With 6 bases removed from V and 6 bases from J, the gap between germline ends came to 15 bases. Per the germline V gene, CDR1 is WSHSY and CDR2 is SAAADI. This CDR3 is 13 amino acids long. The CDR3 DNA is TGCGCCAGCAGGCGCCCGACAGGAACCGAGCAGTACTTC. As protein: CASRRPTGTEQYF.

Many counts were recorded for this clonotype. This chain's CDR3 is CASSSAGLYEQYF. CDR3 nucleotide sequence: TGTGCCAGCAGTTCGGCAGGTTTATACGAGCAGTACTTC. The rearrangement joins TRBV6-5 to TRBJ2-7; D not certain. This CDR3 region has 13 residues. V was trimmed by 4 bases and J by 4 bases, leaving 11 bases between them. Germline values: CDR1 MNHEY, CDR2 SVGAGI.

This clonotype turned up a few times. This chain joins TRBV28 and TRBJ1-4, with D hard to call. V was shortened by 7 bases and J by 5 bases, with 17 bases between the two germline ends. Germline CDR1 reads MDHEN; CDR2 reads SYDVKM. The CDR3 spans 15 residues. CDR3 nucleotides: TGTGCCAGCAAGGGCGGCGGGCCACCAAATGAAAAACTGTTTTTT. Translation: CASKGGGPPNEKLFF.

Regarding this clonotype: One end of the junction is discordant with germline, which a read error may explain. V gene TRBV18 combines with J gene TRBJ1-1; TRBD1 is a possible D gene (5 bases). The length of the CDR3 is 14 residues. Looked up from germline, CDR1 is KGHSH and CDR2 is LQKENI. The CDR3 protein is CASSPLGQNTEAFF. CDR3 in DNA: TGTGCCAGCTCTCCACTGGGGCAGAACACTGAAGCTTTCTTT.

The J gene is TRBJ1-1, the V gene TRBV4-3; a weak D match, TRBD1 (5 bases). V was shortened by 4 bases and J by 1 base, with 16 bases between the two germline ends. CDR3 length: 16 amino acids. Germline V lookup: CDR1 LGHNA, CDR2 YSLEER. Written as DNA, the CDR3 is TGCGCCAGCAGCCCCAGGGCCCAGGTCTGGAACACTGAAGCTTTCTTT. It codes for CASSPRAQVWNTEAFF.

The chain combines TRBV9 with TRBJ2-2, with no clear D. The CDR3 is 15 residues long. V lost 0 bases, J lost 8 bases, and 14 bases lay in between. The germline gives CDR1 SGDLS, CDR2 YYNGEE. The CDR3 loop reads CASSVGAPVTGELFF. CDR3 bases: TGTGCCAGCAGCGTAGGGGCTCCGGTGACTGGGGAGCTGTTTTTT.

This clonotype appeared many times. The chain joins TRBV12-3 or TRBV12-4 to TRBJ2-7; 7 bases are a match to TRBD1. The CDR3 contains 13 residues. Trimming removed 6 bases from V and 2 bases from J; junction bases left unmatched: 4. The CDR3 region is CASSPGQTYEQYF. The CDR3 region has the DNA TGTGCCAGCAGCCCGGGACAGACCTACGAGCAGTACTTC.

This clonotype was seen many times. The chain couples TRBV20-1 to TRBJ2-7; 13 bases are a match to TRBD2. CDR1 DFQATT and CDR2 SNEGSKA come from the germline V gene (reference sequence). The CDR3 covers 15 residues. Trimming took 4 bases from V and 3 from J; bases not matched to a gene: 6. The CDR3 DNA is TGCAGTGCTATCTTGGGGACTAGCGGGATCTACGAGCAGTACTTC. Amino acid sequence: CSAILGTSGIYEQYF.

In its sample, this clonotype was seen a few times. V is TRBV6-4 and J is TRBJ2-1; 8 bases map to TRBD2. After removal of 7 bases from V and 4 bases from J, the junction contained 6 bases not matched to a gene. CDR1 and CDR2 from the germline V gene are MRHNA and SNTAGT. The CDR3 sequence is 14 residues long. The CDR3 nucleotides are TGTGCCAGCAAATCGGGGGGGGGATACAATGAGCAGTTCTTC. This codes for CASKSGGGYNEQFF.

The chain links TRBV10-3 to TRBJ2-1, with TRBD2 matching over 11 bases. Germline trimming cut 2 bases from V and 6 bases from J; bases unmatched to any gene: 6. The CDR3 loop spans 16 amino acids. CDR1 and CDR2 (germline): ENHRY, SYGVKD. CDR3 coding DNA: TGTGCCATCAGTGAGCCTGGACTAGCGGGCTTCAATGAGCAGTTCTTC. Translated, it gives CAISEPGLAGFNEQFF.

At least ten counts were recorded for this clonotype. The chain employs TRBV20-1 and TRBJ1-3; D unresolved. The CDR3 length is 11 residues. V lost 2 bases and J lost 6, with 5 bases in between. Germline-derived CDR1 and CDR2 are DFQATT and SNEGSKA (reference sequence). CDR3 sequence reads: CSARIENTIYF. The CDR3 nucleotides read TGCAGTGCTAGAATCGAAAACACCATATATTTT.

This clonotype was counted only a few times. This chain joins TRBV30 and TRBJ2-2; possibly TRBD2 for D (6 bases). V gave up 4 bases and J gave up 7 bases, with 13 bases separating them. CDR1 and CDR2 (germline): GTSNPN, SVGIG (reference sequence). The CDR3 has 13 amino acids. CDR3 sequence reads: CAWTGLTLGELFF. For the CDR3, the DNA is TGTGCCTGGACGGGACTCACCCTCGGGGAGCTGTTTTTT.

The genes are TRBV28 and TRBJ2-7, with 9 bases matching TRBD2. CDR3 length: 14 residues. Germline lookup yields CDR1 MDHEN and CDR2 SYDVKM. V lost 8 bases and J lost 2; bases outside the gene matches: 7. CDR3: CASRSGTSTYEQYF. CDR3 DNA: TGTGCCAGCCGCAGTGGGACTAGCACCTACGAGCAGTACTTC.

This clonotype has more than one count but fewer than ten. The chain combines TRBV9 with TRBJ2-1; the match to TRBD2 covers 8 bases. From germline, CDR1 is SGDLS and CDR2 YYNGEE. The CDR3 is made up of 17 amino acids. J gave up 2 bases and V 3 bases, and 10 bases lay outside the gene matches. The CDR3 region is CASSATSGSFTYNEQFF. Written as DNA, the CDR3 is TGTGCCAGCAGCGCAACGAGCGGGAGCTTCACCTACAATGAGCAGTTCTTC.

The chain has TRBV29-1 and TRBJ2-7; 7 bases fit TRBD1. Germline V gives CDR1 SQVTM, CDR2 ANQGSEA. The CDR3 runs 12 residues. V was pared by 7 bases and J by 1 base, with 4 bases of the junction left unmatched. CDR3 loop: CSATGQSYEQYF. The CDR3 DNA reads TGCAGCGCGACGGGACAGTCCTACGAGCAGTACTTC.

This chain connects TRBV6-2 or TRBV6-3 to TRBJ2-3, with 11 nucleotides matching TRBD2. CDR3 size: 15 residues. The germline CDR1 and CDR2 sequences are MNHEY and SVGEGT. V shed 6 bases and J 4 bases; nucleotides not matched to a gene: 6. DNA of the CDR3: TGTGCCAGCAGCCTCCTAGCGGGAGGTTCAGATACGCAGTATTTT. Protein sequence: CASSLLAGGSDTQYF.

The chain couples TRBV7-2 to TRBJ2-4; TRBD1 aligns across 8 bases. V lost 1 base and J lost 8; bases outside the gene matches: 1. Germline V CDR1 and CDR2: SGHTA, FQGNSA. CDR3 length equals 13 residues. CDR3 region: CASSLGQGHIQYF. The CDR3 nucleotides read TGTGCCAGCAGCTTAGGACAGGGGCACATTCAGTACTTC.

The chain joins TRBV4-2 to TRBJ2-7; D possibly corresponds to TRBD2 (5 bases). Germline V lookup: CDR1 LGHNA, CDR2 YNFKEQ. The length of the CDR3 is 16 residues. The V end lost 1 base, the J end lost 1 base, and 14 bases lay between the germline ends. The CDR3 coding sequence is TGTGCCAGCAGCCAAGGGGGTAGCGTGGGTTCCTACGAGCAGTACTTC. It translates to CASSQGGSVGSYEQYF.